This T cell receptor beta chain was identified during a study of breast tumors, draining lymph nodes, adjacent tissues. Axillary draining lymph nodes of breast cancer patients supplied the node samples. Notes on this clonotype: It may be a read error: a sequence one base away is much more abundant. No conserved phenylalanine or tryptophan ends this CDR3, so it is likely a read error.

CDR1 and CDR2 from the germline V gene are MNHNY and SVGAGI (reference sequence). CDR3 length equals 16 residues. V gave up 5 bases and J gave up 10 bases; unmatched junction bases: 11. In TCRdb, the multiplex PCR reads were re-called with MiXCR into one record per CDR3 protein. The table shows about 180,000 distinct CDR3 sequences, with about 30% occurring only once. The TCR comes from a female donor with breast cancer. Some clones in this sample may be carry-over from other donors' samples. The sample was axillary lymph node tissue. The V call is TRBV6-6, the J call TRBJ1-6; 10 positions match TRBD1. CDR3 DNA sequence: TGTGCCAGCAGTCCCCTAGACAGGGGGCCGTGGTCACCCCTCCACCTT. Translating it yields CASSPLDRGPWSPLHL.